The 31 T cell receptor beta chains given below trace back to one sample, sequenced in a study of blood T cell repertoires in COVID-19. Profiled with immunoSEQ multiplex PCR; TCRdb holds only in-frame clones, not every one. The table shows about 49,000 clones, with 80% to 90% occurring only once. Sequences were obtained from peripheral blood. These receptors all stem from a woman of 80 years or more with COVID-19, enrolled during active disease.

J is TRBJ1-2 and V is TRBV3-1 (or the pseudogene TRBV3-2), with 7 bases identical to TRBD1. Looked up from germline, CDR1 is LGHDT and CDR2 is YNNKEL (reference sequence). V shed 3 bases and J 6 bases; nucleotides not matched to a gene: 4. The CDR3 sequence is 13 residues long. The CDR3 here is CASSQTGSDGYTF. The CDR3 bases are TGTGCCAGCAGCCAGACAGGGTCGGATGGCTACACCTTC.

The gene calls are TRBV6-5 and TRBJ2-7; D may be TRBD1 (6 bases). The CDR3 has 14 residues. Germline V gene sequence: CDR1 MNHEY, CDR2 SVGAGI. Between the trimmed V and J ends, which lost 4 bases and 2 bases, there was a span of 12 bases. CDR3 residues: CASSSRTVAYEQYF. DNA for the CDR3: TGTGCCAGCAGTTCCCGGACAGTCGCCTACGAGCAGTACTTC.

This clone appeared a few times. The chain recombines TRBV5-1 with TRBJ1-4; 7 bases fit TRBD1. Germline CDR1 is SGHRS and CDR2 is YFSETQ. CDR3 length: 15 residues. Losses at the gene ends were 5 bases for V and 1 base for J; bases not matched to a gene: 5. CDR3 residues: CASRFYRGTNEKLFF. In DNA form, the CDR3 reads TGCGCCAGCAGGTTTTACAGGGGAACTAATGAAAAACTGTTTTTT.

As DNA, the CDR3 is TGTGCCAGCAGTTACTCACTCGACAGGGTTACTGGAAACACCATATATTTT. This encodes CASSYSLDRVTGNTIYF. V gene TRBV6-2 or TRBV6-3 combines with J gene TRBJ1-3; TRBD1 matches at 7 bases. V was clipped by 0 bases and J by 2 bases; unmatched bases: 7. The CDR3 contains 17 residues. Per germline, CDR1 MNHEY and CDR2 SVGEGT.

This rearrangement joins TRBV7-9 to TRBJ1-2, with 7 nucleotides matching TRBD1. Losses at the gene ends were 5 bases for V and 1 base for J; bases not matched to a gene: 7. CDR3 size: 15 residues. Germline V gives CDR1 SEHNR, CDR2 FQNEAQ (reference sequence). CDR3 DNA: TGTGCCAGCAGCCCGGGGGACAGATATAACTATGGCTACACCTTC. Residues: CASSPGDRYNYGYTF.

The gene calls are TRBV6-5 and TRBJ2-7, with D perhaps TRBD1 (7 bases). Germline loops: CDR1 MNHEY, CDR2 SVGAGI. The CDR3 loop spans 15 amino acids. V gave up 0 bases and J gave up 3 bases, with 12 bases separating them. The CDR3 nucleotides are TGTGCCAGCAGTTACTCGTATCAGGGGGGCTACGAGCAGTACTTC. As protein: CASSYSYQGGYEQYF.

The chain is built from TRBV11-3 and TRBJ2-1, with 8 bases matching TRBD1. Germline CDR1 is SGHNT and CDR2 is YENEEA. The junction had 5 bases not matched to a gene; V was cut back by 5 bases and J by 5 bases. This CDR3 contains 14 residues. CDR3 in amino acids: CASSGTGSNNEQFF. Written as DNA, the CDR3 is TGTGCCAGCAGCGGGACAGGTAGCAACAATGAGCAGTTCTTC.

The chain carries TRBV27 and TRBJ1-6, with TRBD1 identical over 12 bases. This CDR3 is built from 16 residues. V shed 5 bases, J shed 9 bases, and the junction held 8 bases outside the gene matches. Germline loops: CDR1 MNHEY, CDR2 SMNVEV (reference sequence). The CDR3 sequence: CASSPPGTGGSSPLHF. For the CDR3, the DNA is TGTGCCAGCAGTCCCCCCGGGACAGGGGGCAGTTCACCCCTCCACTTT.

The chain employs TRBV19 and TRBJ2-3; 12 nucleotides line up with TRBD2. V lost 3 bases, J lost 5 bases, and 9 bases stayed unmatched. Germline assignment: CDR1 LNHDA and CDR2 SQIVND (reference sequence). The CDR3 has 17 amino acids. The CDR3, as DNA: TGTGCCAGTAGTATGGGACTAGCGGGCCGGTTCATAGATACGCAGTATTTT. Translated, it gives CASSMGLAGRFIDTQYF. Combining the CDR3 with reference TRBV19 and TRBJ2-3 gives the whole variable domain DGGITQSPKYLFRKEGQNVTLSCEQNLNHDAMYWYRQDPGQGLRLIYYSQIVNDFQKGDIAEGYSVSREKKESFPLTVTSAQKNPTAFYLCASSMGLAGRFIDTQYFGPGTRLTVL.

This clone was counted between two and nine times. This rearrangement joins TRBV6-5 to TRBJ1-6; 9 bases line up with TRBD1. There are 15 residues in the CDR3. The germline CDR1 and CDR2 sequences are MNHEY and SVGAGI. V shed 6 bases and J 9 bases; nucleotides not matched to a gene: 9. CDR3 amino acids: CASRRTGTGISPLHF. In DNA, the CDR3 is TGTGCCAGCAGGCGTACCGGGACAGGGATTTCACCCCTCCACTTT.

The gene calls are TRBV29-1 and TRBJ2-7; 9 bases are shared with TRBD1. The germline gives CDR1 SQVTM, CDR2 ANQGSEA. The V and J ends lost 7 bases and 0 bases, in that order; junction bases with no gene match: 7. The CDR3 spans 14 residues. The CDR3 DNA follows: TGCAGCGCGGGGACAGGGTGGGGCTCCTACGAGCAGTACTTC. Its protein product is CSAGTGWGSYEQYF.

The chain uses TRBV27 and TRBJ1-1; tentatively, D is TRBD1 (5 bases). The CDR3 covers 13 residues. Per germline, CDR1 MNHEY and CDR2 SMNVEV (reference sequence). The V end was cut by 3 bases, the J end by 1 base, with 6 bases between. The CDR3 DNA sequence: TGTGCCAGCAGTTTCGGGGGGAACACTGAAGCTTTCTTT. It translates to CASSFGGNTEAFF.

The chain joins TRBV2 to TRBJ1-6, with TRBD1 matching 9 bases. CDR3 size: 13 residues. Germline V CDR1 and CDR2: SNHLY, FYNNEI. The V and J ends lost 8 bases and 7 bases, in that order; junction bases with no gene match: 3. The CDR3 reads CASGDRVNSPLHF. CDR3 DNA: TGTGCCAGCGGGGACAGGGTAAATTCACCCCTCCACTTT.

The chain carries TRBV24-1 and TRBJ1-1; the match to TRBD1 covers 11 bases. The trim removed 7 bases at V and 5 bases at J, leaving 5 bases unmatched. Germline V gives CDR1 KGHDR, CDR2 SFDVKD. The CDR3 is 14 amino acids. CDR3 sequence (DNA): TGTGCCACCAGGGGGGACAGGGGGGAAACTGAAGCTTTCTTT. Translated: CATRGDRGETEAFF.

The CDR3 sequence is CASVSLAGGLYNEQFF. DNA for the CDR3: TGTGCCAGCGTAAGTTTAGCGGGAGGGCTATACAATGAGCAGTTCTTC. The chain couples TRBV25-1 to TRBJ2-1; 11 positions match TRBD2. J was trimmed by 4 bases and V by 8 bases; bases with no gene match: 10. Germline CDR1 MGHDK, CDR2 SYGVNS. The CDR3 length is 16 residues.

Only a few counts were recorded for this clone. CDR3 nucleotide sequence: TGTGCCAGTAGTCTGGACAGATACGAGCAGTACTTC. It translates to CASSLDRYEQYF. The chain employs TRBV19 and TRBJ2-7, with a possible D match to TRBD1 (6 bases). V dropped 5 bases and J dropped 4 bases, with 9 bases sitting between them. Germline V gene sequence: CDR1 LNHDA, CDR2 SQIVND (reference sequence). This CDR3 comprises 12 residues.

This sequence joins TRBV5-1 and TRBJ1-3; 8 nucleotides align to TRBD1. The CDR3 has 18 amino acids. CDR1 and CDR2 from the germline V gene are SGHRS and YFSETQ. V lost 1 base, J lost 0 bases, and 9 bases stayed unmatched. The CDR3 DNA reads TGCGCCAGCAGCTTGAGTGGACAGGGATCCCCCTCTGGAAACACCATATATTTT. It specifies CASSLSGQGSPSGNTIYF.

This rearrangement joins TRBV12-3 or TRBV12-4 to TRBJ2-3; D gene unclear. The CDR3 runs 12 residues. Trimming took off 6 bases at V and 0 bases at J, with 4 bases between the two ends. The CDR3 nucleotides read TGTGCCAGCAGCCTTAGCACAGATACGCAGTATTTT. Protein product: CASSLSTDTQYF.

This clone was recorded a few times. The gene calls are TRBV29-1 and TRBJ1-1; D is unresolved. The CDR3 extends over 12 amino acids. Trimming shortened V by 4 bases and J by 1 base, and 7 bases separated the two germline ends. Germline V gene data show CDR1 as SQVTM and CDR2 as ANQGSEA. In nucleotides, the CDR3 is TGCAGCGTTGCAGACGGGAACACTGAAGCTTTCTTT. As protein: CSVADGNTEAFF.

The gene calls are TRBV6-5 and TRBJ1-5, with a weak D call TRBD1 (6 bases). The CDR3 is made up of 14 amino acids. Trimming stripped 4 bases from V and 5 bases from J, with 12 bases between. Germline lookup yields CDR1 MNHEY and CDR2 SVGAGI. The CDR3 DNA is TGTGCCAGCAGTTCCGACAGGTCTTATCAGCCCCAGCATTTT. It codes for CASSSDRSYQPQHF.

The chain links TRBV19 to TRBJ1-2, with D perhaps matching TRBD1 (6 bases). CDR1 and CDR2 from the germline V gene are LNHDA and SQIVND (reference sequence). Trimming left V 0 bases short and J 5 bases short, with 13 bases between. This CDR3 region has 15 residues. CDR3 region: CASSIDHQTGYGYTF. In nucleotides, the CDR3 is TGTGCCAGTAGTATAGATCACCAAACAGGGTATGGCTACACCTTC.

This clone was seen a handful of times. V usage is TRBV29-1 and J usage is TRBJ2-7, with TRBD2 identical over 9 bases. V shed 6 bases, J shed 3 bases, and the junction held 9 bases outside the gene matches. The length of the CDR3 is 14 residues. Germline V gene lookup returns CDR1 SQVTM and CDR2 ANQGSEA. For the CDR3, the DNA is TGCAGCGTAAATCCTAGCGGGATCAACTACGAGCAGTACTTC. Translating it yields CSVNPSGINYEQYF.

V usage is TRBV5-1 and J usage is TRBJ1-1; 7 nucleotides align to TRBD1. This CDR3 has 15 amino acids. V shed 0 bases, J shed 0 bases, and the junction held 2 bases outside the gene matches. The germline V gene has CDR1 SGHRS and CDR2 YFSETQ. In nucleotides, the CDR3 is TGCGCCAGCAGCTTGGGGGACAGCATGAACACTGAAGCTTTCTTT. Its protein product is CASSLGDSMNTEAFF.

The chain joins TRBV6-5 to TRBJ1-2; D is ambiguous. This CDR3 comprises 11 residues. Germline V gene data show CDR1 as MNHEY and CDR2 as SVGAGI. V was trimmed by 5 bases and J by 3 bases, leaving 4 bases between them. Written as DNA, the CDR3 is TGTGCCAGCAGTACAGACTATGGCTACACCTTC. Its translation is CASSTDYGYTF.

The chain joins TRBV7-8 to TRBJ1-5; a weak D match, TRBD1 (6 bases). Per germline, CDR1 SGHVS and CDR2 FQNEAQ. V was shortened by 5 bases and J by 1 base, with 18 bases between the two germline ends. CDR3 length: 17 amino acids. The CDR3 DNA reads TGTGCCAGCAGCCGTTTTACCAGGGGCGCAAGCAATCAGCCCCAGCATTTT. Translating gives CASSRFTRGASNQPQHF.

The genes are TRBV6-2 or TRBV6-3 and TRBJ2-3; tentatively, D is TRBD2 (5 bases). CDR3 length: 15 amino acids. Germline CDR1 is MNHEY and CDR2 is SVGEGT. The V gene lost 4 bases and the J gene lost 9 bases, with 20 bases spanning the gap. CDR3 in amino acids: CASSSGGFRNYTQYF. The CDR3 DNA sequence: TGTGCCAGCAGTTCCGGCGGGTTCCGTAATTACACGCAGTATTTT.

This chain links TRBV14 with TRBJ2-1; no clear D. This CDR3 comprises 15 residues. Germline CDR1 SGHDN, CDR2 FVKESK. The V end was cut by 0 bases, the J end by 0 bases, with 6 bases between. This chain's CDR3 is CASSQDFSSYNEQFF. CDR3 DNA: TGTGCCAGCAGCCAAGACTTCAGCTCCTACAATGAGCAGTTCTTC.

The CDR3 nucleotides are TGTGCCTGGGGGCGGGACAGAAACATTCAGTACTTC. Protein: CAWGRDRNIQYF. V usage is TRBV30 and J usage is TRBJ2-4; maybe TRBD1 (7 bases). V lost 5 bases and J 6 bases, leaving 11 bases between the germline ends. The germline CDR1 and CDR2 sequences are GTSNPN and SVGIG (reference sequence). The CDR3 length is 12 residues.

J is TRBJ2-7 and V is TRBV7-3; 9 bases fit TRBD2. The junction had 6 bases not matched to a gene; V was cut back by 3 bases and J by 0 bases. From germline, CDR1 is SGHTA and CDR2 FQGTGA. The CDR3 is 16 amino acids. CDR3 region: CASSLLGSGGSYEQYF. The CDR3 nucleotides read TGTGCCAGCAGCTTGTTAGGTAGCGGGGGCTCCTACGAGCAGTACTTC.

The chain employs TRBV11-2 and TRBJ1-2, with no clear D. The CDR3 has 15 amino acids. V lost 4 bases and J lost 2, with 14 bases in between. Germline loops: CDR1 SGHAT, CDR2 FQNNGV. The CDR3 protein is CASSSDFGRNYGYTF. The DNA for the CDR3 is TGTGCCAGCAGCTCGGATTTCGGGAGGAACTATGGCTACACCTTC.

V is TRBV14 and J is TRBJ1-1, with D uncertain. V lost 0 bases to trimming and J lost 2 bases, with 7 bases between them. CDR1 is SGHDN, CDR2 FVKESK, per germline. This CDR3 comprises 14 residues. In DNA, the CDR3 is TGTGCCAGCAGCCAAGATATCCGTAACACTGAAGCTTTCTTT. This encodes CASSQDIRNTEAFF.